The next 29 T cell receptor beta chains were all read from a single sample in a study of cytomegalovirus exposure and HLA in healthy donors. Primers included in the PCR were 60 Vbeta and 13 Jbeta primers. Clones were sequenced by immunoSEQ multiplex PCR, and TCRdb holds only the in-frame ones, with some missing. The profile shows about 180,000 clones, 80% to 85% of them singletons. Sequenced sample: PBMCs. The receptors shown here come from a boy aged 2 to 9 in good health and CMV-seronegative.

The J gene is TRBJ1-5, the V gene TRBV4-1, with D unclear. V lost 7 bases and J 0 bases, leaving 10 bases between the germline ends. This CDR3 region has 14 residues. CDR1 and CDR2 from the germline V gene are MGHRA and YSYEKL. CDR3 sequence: CASTQPGSNQPQHF. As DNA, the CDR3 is TGCGCCAGCACCCAGCCCGGTAGCAATCAGCCCCAGCATTTT.

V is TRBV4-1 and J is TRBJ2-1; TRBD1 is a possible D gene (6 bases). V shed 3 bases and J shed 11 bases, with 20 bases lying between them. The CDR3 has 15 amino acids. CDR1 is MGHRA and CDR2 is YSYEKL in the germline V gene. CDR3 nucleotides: TGCGCCAGCAGCCAGGGGGCTTCAGTTGGGAGCAAGCAGTTCTTC. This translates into CASSQGASVGSKQFF.

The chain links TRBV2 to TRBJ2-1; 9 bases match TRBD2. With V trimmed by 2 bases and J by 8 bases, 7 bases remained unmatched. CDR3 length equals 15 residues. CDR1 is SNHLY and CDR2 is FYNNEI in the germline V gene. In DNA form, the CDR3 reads TGTGCCAGCAGTGAATTGTCTAGCGGGAATCATGAGCAGTTCTTC. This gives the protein CASSELSSGNHEQFF.

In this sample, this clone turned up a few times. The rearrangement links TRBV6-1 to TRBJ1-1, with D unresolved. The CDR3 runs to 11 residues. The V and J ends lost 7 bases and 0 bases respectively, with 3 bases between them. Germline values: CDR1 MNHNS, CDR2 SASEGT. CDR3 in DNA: TGTGCCAGCATAATGAACACTGAAGCTTTCTTT. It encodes CASIMNTEAFF.

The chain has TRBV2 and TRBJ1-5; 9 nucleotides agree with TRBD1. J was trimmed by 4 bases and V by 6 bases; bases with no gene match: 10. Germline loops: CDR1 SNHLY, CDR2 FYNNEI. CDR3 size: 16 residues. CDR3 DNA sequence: TGTGCCAGCAGCCAGGACAGGGGAATTGGTAATCAGCCCCAGCATTTT. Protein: CASSQDRGIGNQPQHF. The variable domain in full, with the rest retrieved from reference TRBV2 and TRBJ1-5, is EPEVTQTPSHQVTQMGQEVILRCVPISNHLYFYWYRQILGQKVEFLVSFYNNEISEKSEIFDDQFSVERPDGSNFTLKIRSTKLEDSAMYFCASSQDRGIGNQPQHFGDGTRLSIL.

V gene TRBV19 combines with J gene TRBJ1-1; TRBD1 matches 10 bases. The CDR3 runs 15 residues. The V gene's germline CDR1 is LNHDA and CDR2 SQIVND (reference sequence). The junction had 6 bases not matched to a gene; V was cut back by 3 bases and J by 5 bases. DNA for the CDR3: TGTGCCAGTAGTATTCCCGGACAGGGGGAAACTGAAGCTTTCTTT. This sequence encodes CASSIPGQGETEAFF.

Here the CDR3 DNA reads TGCGCCAGCCGACGACGGGAGGGTACCTACGAGCAGTACTTC. Protein product: CASRRREGTYEQYF. This chain uses TRBV5-1 with TRBJ2-5; 8 nucleotides align to TRBD2. The J call may be faulty, since TRBJ2-7 better matches the DNA end. The CDR3 length is 14 residues. Germline V gene data show CDR1 as SGHRS and CDR2 as YFSETQ.

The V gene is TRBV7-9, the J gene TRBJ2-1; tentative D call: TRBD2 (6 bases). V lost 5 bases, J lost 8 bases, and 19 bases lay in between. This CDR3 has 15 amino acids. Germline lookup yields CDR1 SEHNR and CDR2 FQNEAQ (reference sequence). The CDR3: CASSHLGEASDEQFF. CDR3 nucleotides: TGTGCCAGCAGCCACCTCGGGGAGGCGAGCGATGAGCAGTTCTTC. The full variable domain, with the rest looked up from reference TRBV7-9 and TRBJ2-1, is DTGVSQNPRHKITKRGQNVTFRCDPISEHNRLYWYRQTLGQGPEFLTYFQNEAQLEKSRLLSDRFSAERPKGSFSTLEIQRTEQGDSAMYLCASSHLGEASDEQFFGPGTRLTVL.

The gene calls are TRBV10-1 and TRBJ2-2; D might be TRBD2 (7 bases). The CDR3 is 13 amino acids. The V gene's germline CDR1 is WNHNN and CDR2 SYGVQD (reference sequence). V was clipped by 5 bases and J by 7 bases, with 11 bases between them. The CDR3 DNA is TGCGCCAGCAGTTACAGGGAGGGCGGGGAGCTGTTTTTT. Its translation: CASSYREGGELFF.

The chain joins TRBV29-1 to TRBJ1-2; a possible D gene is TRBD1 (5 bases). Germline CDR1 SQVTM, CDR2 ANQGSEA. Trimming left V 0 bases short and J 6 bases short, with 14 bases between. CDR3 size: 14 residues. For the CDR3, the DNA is TGCAGCGTTGAAGATCGGGCAGGGTTCGATGGCTACACCTTC. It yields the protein CSVEDRAGFDGYTF.

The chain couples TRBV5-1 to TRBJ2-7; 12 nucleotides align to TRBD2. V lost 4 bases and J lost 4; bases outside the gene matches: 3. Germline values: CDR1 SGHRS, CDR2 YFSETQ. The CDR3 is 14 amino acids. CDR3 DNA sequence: TGCGCCAGCAGCCCCGGGACTAGCGGGTACGAGCAGTACTTC. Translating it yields CASSPGTSGYEQYF.

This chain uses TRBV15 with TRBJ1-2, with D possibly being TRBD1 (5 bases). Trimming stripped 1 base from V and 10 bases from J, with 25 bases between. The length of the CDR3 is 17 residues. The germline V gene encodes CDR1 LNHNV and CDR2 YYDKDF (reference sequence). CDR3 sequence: CATSRVPGLNPWRDYTF. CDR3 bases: TGTGCCACCAGCAGAGTGCCGGGACTGAATCCATGGCGTGACTACACCTTC.

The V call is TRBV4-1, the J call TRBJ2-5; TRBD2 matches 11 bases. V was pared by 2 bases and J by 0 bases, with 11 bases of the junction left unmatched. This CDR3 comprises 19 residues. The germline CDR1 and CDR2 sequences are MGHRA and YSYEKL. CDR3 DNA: TGCGCCAGCAGCCAACACTTACTAGCGGGAGTTATGTACCAAGAGACCCAGTACTTC. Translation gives CASSQHLLAGVMYQETQYF.

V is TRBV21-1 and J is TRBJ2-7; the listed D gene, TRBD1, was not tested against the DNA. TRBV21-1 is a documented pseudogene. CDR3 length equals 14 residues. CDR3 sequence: CASSKVQEVYEQYF. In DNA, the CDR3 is TGTGCCAGCAGCAAGGTACAGGAAGTCTACGAGCAGTACTTC.

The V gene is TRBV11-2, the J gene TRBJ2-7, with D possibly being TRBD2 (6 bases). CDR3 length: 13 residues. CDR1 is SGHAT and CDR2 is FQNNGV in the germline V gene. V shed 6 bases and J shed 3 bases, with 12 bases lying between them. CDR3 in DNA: TGTGCCAGCAGTGGGGAGGAGCACTACGAGCAGTACTTC. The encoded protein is CASSGEEHYEQYF.

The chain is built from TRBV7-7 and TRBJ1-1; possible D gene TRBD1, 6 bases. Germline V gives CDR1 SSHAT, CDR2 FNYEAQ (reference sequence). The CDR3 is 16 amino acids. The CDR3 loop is CARDSGEGDMNTEAFF. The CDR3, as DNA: TGTGCTCGGGATTCGGGGGAGGGGGACATGAACACTGAAGCTTTCTTT.

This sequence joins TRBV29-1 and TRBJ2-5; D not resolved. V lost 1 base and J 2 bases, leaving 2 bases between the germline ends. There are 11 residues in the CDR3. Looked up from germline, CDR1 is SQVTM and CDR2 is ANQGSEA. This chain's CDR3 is CSVEAQETQYF. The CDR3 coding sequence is TGCAGCGTTGAAGCGCAAGAGACCCAGTACTTC.

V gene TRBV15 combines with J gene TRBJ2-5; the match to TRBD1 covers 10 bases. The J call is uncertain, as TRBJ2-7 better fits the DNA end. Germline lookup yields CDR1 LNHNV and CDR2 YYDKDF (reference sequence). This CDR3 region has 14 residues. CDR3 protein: CATSRGTGGYEQYF. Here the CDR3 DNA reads TGTGCCACCAGCAGAGGGACAGGGGGCTACGAGCAGTACTTC.

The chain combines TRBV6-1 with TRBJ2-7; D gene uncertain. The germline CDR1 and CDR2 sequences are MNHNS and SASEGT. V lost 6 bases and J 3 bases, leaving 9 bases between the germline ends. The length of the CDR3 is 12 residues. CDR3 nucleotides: TGTGCCAGCAGCGGAGTCTTCTACGAGCAGTACTTC. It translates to CASSGVFYEQYF.

Written as DNA, the CDR3 is TGTGCCAGCAGTGGGACTAGCGGCAACACCGGGGAGCTGTTTTTT. The encoded protein is CASSGTSGNTGELFF. The V call is TRBV6-5, the J call TRBJ2-2, with 11 bases lining up with TRBD2. The V gene's germline CDR1 is MNHEY and CDR2 SVGAGI. The CDR3 spans 15 residues. V was clipped by 5 bases and J by 2 bases; unmatched bases: 1.

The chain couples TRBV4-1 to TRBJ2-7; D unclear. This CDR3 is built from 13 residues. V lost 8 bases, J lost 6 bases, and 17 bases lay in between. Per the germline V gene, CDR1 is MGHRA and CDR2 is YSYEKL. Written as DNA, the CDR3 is TGCGCCAGCGGAAACAGTCAAAGTAGCGAGCAGTACTTC. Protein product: CASGNSQSSEQYF.

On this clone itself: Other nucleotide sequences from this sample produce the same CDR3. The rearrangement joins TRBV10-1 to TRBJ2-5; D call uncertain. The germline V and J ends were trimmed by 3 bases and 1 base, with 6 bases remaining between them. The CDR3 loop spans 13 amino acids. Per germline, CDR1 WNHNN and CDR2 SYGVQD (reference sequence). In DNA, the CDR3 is TGCGCCAGCAGTGACGGTCCCCAAGAGACCCAGTACTTC. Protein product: CASSDGPQETQYF.

CDR3 region: CASSLRRSYGIGSEQYF. The CDR3 bases are TGTGCCAGCAGCTTGAGGCGGTCCTACGGTATTGGCTCCGAGCAGTACTTC. The chain is built from TRBV5-4 and TRBJ2-7; D is unresolved. Trimming shortened V by 1 base and J by 6 bases, and 23 bases separated the two germline ends. The CDR3 spans 17 residues. The germline V gene encodes CDR1 SGHNT and CDR2 YYREEE (reference sequence).

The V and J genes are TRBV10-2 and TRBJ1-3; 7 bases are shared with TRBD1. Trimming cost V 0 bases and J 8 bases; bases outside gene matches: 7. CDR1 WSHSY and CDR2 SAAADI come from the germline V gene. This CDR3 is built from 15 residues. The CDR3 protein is CASSESKGALDTIYF. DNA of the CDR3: TGCGCCAGCAGTGAGTCGAAGGGGGCTTTGGACACCATATATTTT.

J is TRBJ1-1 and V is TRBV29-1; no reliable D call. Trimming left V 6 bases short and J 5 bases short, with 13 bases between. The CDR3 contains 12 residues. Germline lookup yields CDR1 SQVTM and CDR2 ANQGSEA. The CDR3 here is CSVDGERTEAFF. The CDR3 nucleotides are TGCAGCGTGGACGGGGAGAGGACTGAAGCTTTCTTT.

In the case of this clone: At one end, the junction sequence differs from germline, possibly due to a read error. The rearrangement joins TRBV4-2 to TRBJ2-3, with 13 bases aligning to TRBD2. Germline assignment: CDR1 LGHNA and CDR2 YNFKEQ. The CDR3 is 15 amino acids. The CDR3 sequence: CASSPSLAGGPGGDF. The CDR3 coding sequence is TGTGCCAGCAGCCCCTCACTAGCGGGAGGGCCGGGGGGGGATTTT.

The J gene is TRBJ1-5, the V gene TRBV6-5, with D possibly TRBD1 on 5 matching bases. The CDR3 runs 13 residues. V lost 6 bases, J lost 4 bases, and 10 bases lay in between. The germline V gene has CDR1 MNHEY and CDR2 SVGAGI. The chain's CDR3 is CASRGQQNQPQHF. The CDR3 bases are TGTGCCAGCAGGGGGCAGCAAAATCAGCCCCAGCATTTT.

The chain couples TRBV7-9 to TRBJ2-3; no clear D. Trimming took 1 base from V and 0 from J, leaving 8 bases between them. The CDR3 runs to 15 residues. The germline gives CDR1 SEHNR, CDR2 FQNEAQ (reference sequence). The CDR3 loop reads CASSLGLFSTDTQYF. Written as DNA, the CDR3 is TGTGCCAGCAGCTTAGGTCTATTTAGCACAGATACGCAGTATTTT.

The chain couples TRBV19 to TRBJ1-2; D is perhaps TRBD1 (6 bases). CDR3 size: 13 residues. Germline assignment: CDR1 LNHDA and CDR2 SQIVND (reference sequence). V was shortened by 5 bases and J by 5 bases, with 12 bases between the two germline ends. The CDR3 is CASSRVQGYGYTF. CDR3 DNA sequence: TGTGCCAGTAGTCGCGTACAGGGTTATGGCTACACCTTC.